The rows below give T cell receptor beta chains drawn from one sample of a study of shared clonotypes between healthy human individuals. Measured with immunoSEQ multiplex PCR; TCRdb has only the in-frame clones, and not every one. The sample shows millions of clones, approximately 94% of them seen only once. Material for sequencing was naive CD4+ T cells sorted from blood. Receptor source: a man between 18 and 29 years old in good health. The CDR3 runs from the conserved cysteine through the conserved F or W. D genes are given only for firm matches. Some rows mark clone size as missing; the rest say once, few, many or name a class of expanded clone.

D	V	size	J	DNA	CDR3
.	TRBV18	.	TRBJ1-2	TGTGCCAGCTCAGCACAAGGGGACGGACCCTATGGCTACACCTTC	CASSAQGDGPYGYTF
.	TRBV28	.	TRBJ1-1	TGTGCCAGCAGTTTACAGGTTATTTGGGATGAAGCTTTCTTT	CASSLQVIWDEAFF
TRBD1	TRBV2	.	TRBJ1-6	TGTGCCAGCAGGGCGACAGGGTTAAATTCACCCCTCCACTTT	CASRATGLNSPLHF
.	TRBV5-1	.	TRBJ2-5	TGCGCCAGCAGCTTCGCCGAGGAGACCCAGTACTTC	CASSFAEETQYF
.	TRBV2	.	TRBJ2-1	TGTGCCAGTCTCAAGGGGGAGCTCTCCTACAATGAGCAGTTCTTC	CASLKGELSYNEQFF
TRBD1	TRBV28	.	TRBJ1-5	TGTGCCAGCAGTTCGGGACAGACTTTAGGGGAGCCCCAGCATTTT	CASSSGQTLGEPQHF
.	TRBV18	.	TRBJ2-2	TGTGCCAGCTCACCAAACAATCTAAACACCGGGGAGCTGTTTTTT	CASSPNNLNTGELFF
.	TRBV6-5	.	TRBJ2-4	TGTGCCAGCACTTCTGAAAACATTCAGTACTTC	CASTSENIQYF
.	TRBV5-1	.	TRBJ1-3	TGCGCCAGCAGCTTGGATTGGGGGGGCGGAAACACCATATATTTT	CASSLDWGGGNTIYF
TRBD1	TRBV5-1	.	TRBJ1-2	TGCGCCAGCAGCTTGGACAGGGGCGCCTATGGCTACACCTTC	CASSLDRGAYGYTF
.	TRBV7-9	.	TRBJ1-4	TGTGCCATCACAGCGGGTGAAAAACTGTTTTTT	CAITAGEKLFF
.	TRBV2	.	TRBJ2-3	TGTGCCAGCAGTGACAGTCCAGATACGCAGTATTTT	CASSDSPDTQYF
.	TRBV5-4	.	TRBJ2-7	TGTGCCAGCAGCGGGAAGGACACTCACTACGAGCAGTACTTC	CASSGKDTHYEQYF
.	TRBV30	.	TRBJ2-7	TGTGCCTGGAGTCCCCGGGGGTCGGGCGAGCAGTACTTC	CAWSPRGSGEQYF
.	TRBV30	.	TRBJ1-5	TGTGCCTGGAGTGCAACACGGACGGGTCACAGTCTTCAGCCCCAGCATTTT	CAWSATRTGHSLQPQHF
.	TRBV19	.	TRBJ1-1	TGTGCCAGTAGCTCCATTGACAGGAACACTGAAGCTTTCTTT	CASSSIDRNTEAFF
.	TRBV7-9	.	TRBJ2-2	TGTGCCAGCAGCTCTGCGGAGGGCGTCACCGGGGAGCTGTTTTTT	CASSSAEGVTGELFF
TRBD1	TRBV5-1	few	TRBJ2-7	TGCGCCAGCAGCTTGGACAGGGGAGAGAGGGATCCGTACTTC	CASSLDRGERDPYF
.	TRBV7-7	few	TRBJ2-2	TGTGCTAGCAGCGTCAACCGCGACACCGGGGAGCTGTTTTTT	CASSVNRDTGELFF
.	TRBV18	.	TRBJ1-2	TGTGCCAGCTCACCCCGGGACACCGACTCAAACTATGGCTACACCTTC	CASSPRDTDSNYGYTF
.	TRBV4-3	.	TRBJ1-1	TGCGCCAGCAGCCACGGGGGCCGGCTTGGGGAATCTGAAGCTTTCTTT	CASSHGGRLGESEAFF
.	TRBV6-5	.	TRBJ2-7	TGTGCCAGCAGTTACCGTGGCGGTCCCTACGAGCAGTACTTC	CASSYRGGPYEQYF
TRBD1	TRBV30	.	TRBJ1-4	TGTGCCTCAAACAGGGGGGCTAATGAAAAACTGTTTTTT	CASNRGANEKLFF
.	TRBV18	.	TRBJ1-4	TGTGCCAGCTCCCCCCAGGCGGGAGGGGCTGAAAAACTGTTTTTT	CASSPQAGGAEKLFF
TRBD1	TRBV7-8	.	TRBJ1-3	TGTGCCAGCAGCTGGACAGGGTCTGGAAACACCATATATTTT	CASSWTGSGNTIYF
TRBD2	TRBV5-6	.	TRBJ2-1	TGTGCCAGCAGCTCCCTGGGACTAGCGGGATACAATGAGCAGTTCTTC	CASSSLGLAGYNEQFF
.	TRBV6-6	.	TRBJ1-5	TGTGCCAGCAGTTACTCGATTTCCCAGCCCCAGCATTTT	CASSYSISQPQHF
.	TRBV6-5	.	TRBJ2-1	TGTGCCAGCAGTTATGGCCGCGGGACCGATGAGCAGTTCTTC	CASSYGRGTDEQFF
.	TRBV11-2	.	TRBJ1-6	TGTGCCAGCAGCTTAGATGGGGGGCGCGGATCACCCCTCCACTTT	CASSLDGGRGSPLHF
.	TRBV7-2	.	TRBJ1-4	TGTGCCAGCAGCTTAGGGGTCTTTGAAAAACTGTTTTTT	CASSLGVFEKLFF
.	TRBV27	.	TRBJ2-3	TGTGCCAGCAGTTACCGGGACTGGGGGGATACGCAGTATTTT	CASSYRDWGDTQYF
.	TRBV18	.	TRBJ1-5	TGTGCCAGCTCACTACAGGGCGCGACCCAGCATTTT	CASSLQGATQHF
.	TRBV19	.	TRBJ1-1	TGTGCCAGTGCCACCAAGGGGTTGAACACTGAAGCTTTCTTT	CASATKGLNTEAFF
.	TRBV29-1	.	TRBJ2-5	TGCAGCGTTGGGCGGGAGACCCAGTACTTC	CSVGRETQYF
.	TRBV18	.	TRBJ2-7	TGTGCCAGCTCACAATTGGGGGGAGGCTACGAGCAGTACTTC	CASSQLGGGYEQYF
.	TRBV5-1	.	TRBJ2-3	TGCGCCACAAGTTCCGGGACGGGCACAGATACGCAGTATTTT	CATSSGTGTDTQYF
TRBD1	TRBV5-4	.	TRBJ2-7	TGTGCCAGCAGCCGACAGGGGCACTCCTACGAGCAGTACTTC	CASSRQGHSYEQYF
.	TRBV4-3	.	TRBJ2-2	TGCGCCAGCAGCCAAGATTGGCTGAGATACGGGGAGCTGTTTTTT	CASSQDWLRYGELFF
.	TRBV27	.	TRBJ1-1	TGTGCCAGCAGGCTCGGCGGAGGGAACACTGAAGCTTTCTTT	CASRLGGGNTEAFF
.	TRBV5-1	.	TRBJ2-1	TGCGCCAGCAGCGAACACACAGGGGAGGTGTGGAATGAGCAGTTCTTC	CASSEHTGEVWNEQFF
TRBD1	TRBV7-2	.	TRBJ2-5	TGTGCCAGCAGCCTCTCCCGGGACAGGGGAAAGACCCAGTACTTC	CASSLSRDRGKTQYF
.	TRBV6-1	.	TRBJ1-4	TGTGCCAGCACCGACAGCCTCGCAACTAATGAAAAACTGTTTTTT	CASTDSLATNEKLFF
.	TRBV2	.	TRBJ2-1	TGTGCCAGCAGTGCTCAGAGTGAGCAGTTCTTC	CASSAQSEQFF
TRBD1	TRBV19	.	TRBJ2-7	TGTGCCAGTAGCAAACAGGGGAATACTTACCACGAGCAGTACTTC	CASSKQGNTYHEQYF
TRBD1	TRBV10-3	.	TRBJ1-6	TGTGCCATCAGTGAGGGGGCGGGACAGGGGGTGAATAATTCACCCCTCCACTTT	CAISEGAGQGVNNSPLHF
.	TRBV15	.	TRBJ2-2	TGTGCCACCAGCAGAGATCCCACCGGGGAGCTGTTTTTT	CATSRDPTGELFF
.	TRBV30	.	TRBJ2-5	TGTGCCTGGAGTTCCCTGGACTACTACCAAGAGACCCAGTACTTC	CAWSSLDYYQETQYF